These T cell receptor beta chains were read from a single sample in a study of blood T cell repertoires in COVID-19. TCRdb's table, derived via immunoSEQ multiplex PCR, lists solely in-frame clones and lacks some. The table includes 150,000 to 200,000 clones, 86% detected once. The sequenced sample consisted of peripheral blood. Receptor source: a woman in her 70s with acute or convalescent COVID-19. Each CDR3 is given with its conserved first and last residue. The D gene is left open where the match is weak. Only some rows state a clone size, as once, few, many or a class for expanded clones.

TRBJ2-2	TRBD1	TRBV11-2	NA	CASSLNRGRSGELFF	TGTGCCAGCAGCTTGAACAGGGGGCGTAGCGGGGAGCTGTTTTTT
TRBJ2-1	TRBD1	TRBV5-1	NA	CASSHAQTGPNEQFF	TGCGCCAGCAGCCATGCCCAGACAGGGCCCAATGAGCAGTTCTTC
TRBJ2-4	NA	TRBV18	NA	CASSPSGRAKNIQYF	TGTGCCAGCTCACCCTCGGGGAGAGCCAAAAACATTCAGTACTTC
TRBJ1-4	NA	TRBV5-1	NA	CASSFYGGEKLFF	TGCGCCAGCAGCTTCTACGGAGGGGAAAAACTGTTTTTT
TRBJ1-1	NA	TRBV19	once	CASSITGNTEAFF	TGTGCCAGTAGTATCACAGGGAACACTGAAGCTTTCTTT
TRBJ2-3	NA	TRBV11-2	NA	CASSLLSLVAGSTDTQYF	TGTGCCAGCAGCTTACTGTCGTTGGTGGCGGGGAGCACAGATACGCAGTATTTT
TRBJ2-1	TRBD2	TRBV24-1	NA	CATSDRSGGQNEQFF	TGTGCCACCAGTGACCGTAGCGGGGGGCAGAATGAGCAGTTCTTC
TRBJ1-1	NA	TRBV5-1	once	CASSSGGGFTAFF	TGCGCCAGCAGCTCCGGCGGGGGGTTCACAGCTTTCTTT
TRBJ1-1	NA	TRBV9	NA	CASRPPGGTEAFF	TGTGCCAGCAGACCACCGGGCGGGACTGAAGCTTTCTTT
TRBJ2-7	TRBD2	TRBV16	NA	CASSQSRGRVSYEQYF	TGTGCCAGCAGCCAATCGCGCGGGAGGGTTTCCTACGAGCAGTACTTC
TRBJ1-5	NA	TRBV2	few	CASSEASYSNQPQHF	TGTGCCAGCAGTGAAGCTTCTTATAGCAATCAGCCCCAGCATTTT
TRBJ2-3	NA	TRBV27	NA	CASSLSGLPRRDTQYF	TGTGCCAGCAGTTTATCTGGGCTTCCCCGCAGGGATACGCAGTATTTT
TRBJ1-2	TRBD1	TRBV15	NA	CATSRDRGPVGYTF	TGTGCCACCAGCAGAGACAGGGGGCCGGTTGGCTACACCTTC
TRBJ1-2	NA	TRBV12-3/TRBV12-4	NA	CASSLVRLGYTF	TGTGCCAGCAGTTTAGTGAGATTAGGCTACACCTTC
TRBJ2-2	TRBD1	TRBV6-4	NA	CASTSTGGSGELFF	TGTGCCAGCACCTCTACAGGGGGCTCCGGGGAGCTGTTTTTT
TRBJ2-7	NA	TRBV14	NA	CASSKITGSSYEQYF	TGTGCCAGCAGCAAAATAACGGGAAGCTCCTACGAGCAGTACTTC
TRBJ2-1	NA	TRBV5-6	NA	CASSGKPRGLYNEQFF	TGTGCCAGCAGCGGAAAACCCAGGGGCCTCTACAATGAGCAGTTCTTC
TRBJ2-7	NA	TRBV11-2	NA	CASSLDSVPAYEQYF	TGTGCCAGCAGCTTAGATTCGGTGCCAGCGTACGAGCAGTACTTC
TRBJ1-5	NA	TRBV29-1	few	CSARDNHNQPQHF	TGCAGCGCCCGGGACAACCACAATCAGCCCCAGCATTTT
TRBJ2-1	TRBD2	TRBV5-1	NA	CASSGLGAGLGSEQFF	TGCGCCAGCAGCGGCCTCGGGGCCGGACTAGGGTCGGAGCAGTTCTTC
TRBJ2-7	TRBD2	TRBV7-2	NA	CASSLSPSGGRYEQYF	TGTGCCAGCAGCTTATCCCCTAGCGGGGGTAGGTACGAGCAGTACTTC
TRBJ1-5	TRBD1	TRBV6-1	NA	CASSEDVSRTGSNQPQHF	TGTGCCAGCAGTGAAGACGTGTCCAGGACAGGGAGCAATCAGCCCCAGCATTTT
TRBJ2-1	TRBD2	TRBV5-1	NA	CASSSSGGSYNEQFF	TGCGCCAGCAGTTCCAGCGGGGGCTCCTACAATGAGCAGTTCTTC
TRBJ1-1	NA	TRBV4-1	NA	CASSQAQGLEAFF	TGCGCCAGCAGCCAAGCCCAGGGTCTGGAGGCTTTCTTT
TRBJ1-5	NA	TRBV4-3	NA	CASSQVHSGAGQPQHF	TGCGCCAGCAGCCAAGTTCATTCCGGTGCGGGTCAGCCCCAGCATTTT
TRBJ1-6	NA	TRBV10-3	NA	CAISAGAYNSPLHF	TGTGCCATCAGTGCGGGAGCCTATAATTCACCCCTCCACTTT
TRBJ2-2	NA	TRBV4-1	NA	CASSQERARGTGELFF	TGCGCCAGCAGCCAAGAAAGGGCCAGGGGCACCGGGGAGCTGTTTTTT
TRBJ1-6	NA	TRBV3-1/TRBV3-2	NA	CASSGQSYNSPLHF	TGTGCCAGCAGCGGACAGTCTTATAATTCACCCCTCCACTTT